This entry concerns a single T cell receptor beta chain. These data are taken from a study of CD8 T cells in Susac syndrome. This CDR3 is 17 amino acids long. V was clipped by 0 bases and J by 5 bases; unmatched bases: 7. From blood CD8+ and CD4+ T cells, the TCR beta chain was sequenced. After extraction with the RNeasy kit, about 0.5 to 1 ug of the RNA was reverse transcribed using random hexamers. Via MiXCR, TCRdb re-called the immunoSEQ multiplex PCR reads, giving one row per CDR3 protein. The table includes 20,000 to 25,000 distinct CDR3 sequences, 85% to 95% detected once. The sequence was obtained from a human donor in good health. This chain uses TRBV12-3 or TRBV12-4 with TRBJ2-5, with 12 bases identical to TRBD1. The sequencing sample was made of CD8+ T cells from PBMCs. The chain's CDR3 is CASSLAGTGGLGETQYF. In DNA, the CDR3 is TGTGCCAGCAGTTTAGCCGGGACAGGGGGCTTGGGGGAGACCCAGTACTTC.